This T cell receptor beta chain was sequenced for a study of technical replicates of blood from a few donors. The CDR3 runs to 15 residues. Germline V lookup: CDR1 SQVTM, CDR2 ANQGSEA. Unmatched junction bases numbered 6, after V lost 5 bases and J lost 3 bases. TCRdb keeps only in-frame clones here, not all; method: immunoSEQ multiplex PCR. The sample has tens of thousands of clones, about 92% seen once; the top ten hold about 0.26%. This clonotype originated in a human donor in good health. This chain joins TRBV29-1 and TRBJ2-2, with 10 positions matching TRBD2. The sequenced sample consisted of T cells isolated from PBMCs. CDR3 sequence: CSVSGRAGDTGELFF. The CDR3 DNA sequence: TGCAGCGTTAGCGGGAGGGCCGGGGACACCGGGGAGCTGTTTTTT.